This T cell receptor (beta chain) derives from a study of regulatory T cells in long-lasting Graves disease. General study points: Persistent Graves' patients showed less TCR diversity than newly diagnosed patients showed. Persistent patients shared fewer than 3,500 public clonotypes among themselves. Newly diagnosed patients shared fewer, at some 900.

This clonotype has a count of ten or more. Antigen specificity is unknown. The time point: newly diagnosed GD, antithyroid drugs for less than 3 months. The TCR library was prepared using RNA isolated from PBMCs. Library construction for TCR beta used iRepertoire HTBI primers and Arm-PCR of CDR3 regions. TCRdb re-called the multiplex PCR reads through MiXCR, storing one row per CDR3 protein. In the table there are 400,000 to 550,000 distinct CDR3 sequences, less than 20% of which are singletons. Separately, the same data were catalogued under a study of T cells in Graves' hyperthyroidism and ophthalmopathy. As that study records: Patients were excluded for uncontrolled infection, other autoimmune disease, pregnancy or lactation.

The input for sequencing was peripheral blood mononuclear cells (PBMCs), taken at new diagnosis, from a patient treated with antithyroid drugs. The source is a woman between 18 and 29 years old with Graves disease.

CDR3: CASSLETNLGISSYEQYF. The CDR3 DNA follows: TGTGCCAGCAGCTTAGAAACAAATCTAGGGATCAGCTCCTACGAGCAGTACTTC. This sequence joins TRBV7-2 and TRBJ2-7; D is undetermined. V dropped 1 base and J dropped 0 bases, with 19 bases sitting between them. CDR1 and CDR2 (germline): SGHTA, FQGNSA. The CDR3 runs 18 residues.